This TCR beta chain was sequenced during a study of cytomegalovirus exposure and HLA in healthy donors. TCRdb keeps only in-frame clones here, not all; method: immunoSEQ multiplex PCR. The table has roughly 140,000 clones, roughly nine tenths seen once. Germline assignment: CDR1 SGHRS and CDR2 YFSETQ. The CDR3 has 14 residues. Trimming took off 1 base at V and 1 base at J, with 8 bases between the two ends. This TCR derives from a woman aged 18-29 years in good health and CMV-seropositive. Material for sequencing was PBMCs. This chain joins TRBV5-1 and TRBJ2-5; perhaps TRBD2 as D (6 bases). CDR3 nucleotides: TGCGCCAGCAGCTTGTTGGGGGGCCAAGAGACCCAGTACTTC. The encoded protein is CASSLLGGQETQYF.